The TCR beta chain described here comes from a study of beta chain features in type 1 diabetes (dated by TCRdb to 2016 to 2019). Context from the whole study: No differences in mean age, gender distribution, total cell number or subset yield were found between patients and healthy donors. A total of 107,917,701 sorted cells were examined across all samples, and the number of cells per subset was strongly correlated with RNA yield. In the study, TCRB repertoires of sorted circulating CD4+ T cell subsets from recently diagnosed type 1 diabetes patients were compared with those of matched healthy donors. Naive and central memory subsets were obtained from all 30 or so donors, but regulatory and stem cell-like memory subsets were isolated from only 8 patients and 8 healthy donors.

The germline V gene gives CDR1 as SQVTM and CDR2 as ANQGSEA. Including the terminal cysteine and phenylalanine, the CDR3 comprises 13 residues. This entry keeps only the CDR3 DNA: 39 bases, framed from base 1. Trimming removed 7 bases from V and 2 bases from J, leaving 13 bases between the germline ends. Concerning this clone itself: The antigen this receptor binds is unknown. Per-nucleotide qualities are absent, and no much larger clonotype sits a single base away.

The High Capacity cDNA Reverse Transcription Kit was used to reverse transcribe all of the isolated RNA, meaning that expressed TCRB transcripts were what got sequenced. Deep immunoSEQ sequencing was applied to naive, central memory and regulatory T cell samples, giving an average of around 3.4 million total reads per sample. Sorted cells were lysed in RLT buffer, and RNA was extracted using DNase-treated RNeasy Micro or Mini kits according to cell number. To prevent cross-contamination, each cell subset was processed individually, whereas patient and healthy donor samples were processed jointly. The immunoSEQ multiplex PCR was used to amplify TCRB sequences from cDNA, yielding 87-bp fragments that span the CDR3 region. The amplicons were sequenced using the Illumina HiSeq platform. As for how the authors treated the data: Synthetic template baselines were used to correct PCR bias computationally, reads within Hamming distance 2 were collapsed together, and singletons that could not be merged were discarded. Reads were aligned against IMGT to assign V, D and J genes, CDR3 length and insertions or deletions at six rearrangement sites. Within each subset, clonotype counts were normalized to sorted cell number, and only after that were true diversity and Gini coefficients computed with the tcR R package. The overlap coefficient, calculated on TCRB nucleotide sequences, was used to quantify repertoire sharing. TCRdb's version of the immuneACCESS table is confined to in-frame rearrangements and falls short of the full clone set. An unresolved V gene accounts for under half of the shortfall where checked; the remainder is of unknown origin. V and J calls and clone size are those listed in that table; D and trimming were worked out from the DNA. Recorded for this sample are 310,000 or so clones; approximately 9.9% of them occurred a single time. Roughly 1% of the sample belongs to the ten largest clones.

A single peripheral blood draw of approximately 110 mL on average was collected from each donor into heparinised tubes. Using a panel that included CD45RO, CCR7, CD25, CD127, CD95 and CD27, naive, central memory, regulatory and stem cell-like memory CD4+ T cells were sorted on a BD FACSAria II. All sorted populations exceeded 98% purity. PBMCs were isolated right away by Lymphoprep density gradient centrifugation and were stained directly, without culture. So that batch effects would be minimized, each experiment stained and sorted samples in pairs, pairing one healthy donor with one patient. The full study reports these points: Only small numbers of individuals were included in the HLA sub-analyses, which left unresolved whether HLA type had any influence on TCRB rearrangement. Fewer insertions and more nucleotide deletions at VDJ recombination sites were observed in patients with type 1 diabetes, implying thymic rearrangement abnormalities. Because cDNA rather than genomic DNA was sequenced, highly expressing activated cells could have been over-represented, although no difference in activation and CD3 levels was found between groups. Naive, central memory and regulatory TCRB repertoires appeared to be more similar among patients than among healthy donors. A moderate but significant shortening of TCRB CDR3 length was observed in type 1 diabetes patients in all four CD4+ subsets. Shorter templates might have been favored by PCR, but patient and control samples were amplified and corrected together, so both groups would have been affected equally by any skew.

The rearrangement combines TRBV29-1 with TRBJ2-3, with TRBD1 as a weak D call on 5 bases. The sample was central memory CD4+ T cells from blood. The sequence came from a man aged 25 to 40 with type 1 diabetes. The CDR3 has the sequence CSEGIGATDTQYF. The nucleotide sequence reads as follows: TGCAGCGAGGGGATCGGAGCCACAGATACGCAGTATTTT.